The 10 T cell receptor beta chains below were found in one sample sequenced in a study of blood T cell repertoires in COVID-19. The data were produced by immunoSEQ multiplex PCR, yet TCRdb's version contains in-frame clones alone and is incomplete. This table holds roughly 200,000 clones, about nine tenths found once. The sample consisted of peripheral blood. All receptors derive from a man aged 45-60 years with acute or convalescent COVID-19.

In regard to this clone: Other DNA sequences in this specimen translate into the identical CDR3. J is TRBJ1-3 and V is TRBV9; D is ambiguous. Trimming cost V 0 bases and J 2 bases, with 9 bases left between them. The CDR3 loop spans 15 amino acids. Germline assignment: CDR1 SGDLS and CDR2 YYNGEE. The CDR3 region is CASSVVGSPGNTIYF. The CDR3, as DNA: TGTGCCAGCAGCGTAGTGGGCAGTCCTGGAAACACCATATATTTT.

The chain is built from TRBV28 and TRBJ1-5; 7 bases line up with TRBD1. The CDR3 is made up of 15 amino acids. V trimming: 3 bases; J trimming: 4 bases; junction bases outside the gene matches: 6. Germline V gives CDR1 MDHEN, CDR2 SYDVKM. The CDR3 loop reads CASSFIGTANQPQHF. As DNA, the CDR3 is TGTGCCAGCAGTTTTATCGGGACAGCAAATCAGCCCCAGCATTTT.

V and J are TRBV27 and TRBJ2-3; 10 nucleotides match TRBD1. Trimming at V came to 4 bases and at J to 1 base, leaving 2 bases not matched to a gene. Germline CDR1 and CDR2: MNHEY and SMNVEV (reference sequence). This CDR3 has 15 residues. The CDR3 coding sequence is TGTGCCAGCAGTTGGGGGACAGGGGGCACAGATACGCAGTATTTT. Encoded protein: CASSWGTGGTDTQYF.

The table lists this clone with a few counts. The genes are TRBV28 and TRBJ1-5; D is unresolved. Germline V gene sequence: CDR1 MDHEN, CDR2 SYDVKM. Trimming left V 4 bases short and J 7 bases short, with 14 bases between. The CDR3 runs to 14 residues. As DNA, the CDR3 is TGTGCCAGCAGTTACTTGCCGGGTAGCCAGCCCCAGCATTTT. Translating gives CASSYLPGSQPQHF.

The V call is TRBV23-1, the J call TRBJ1-1, with D possibly TRBD1 on 5 matching bases. TRBV23-1 is placed among ORFs of uncertain function. Between the trimmed V and J ends, which lost 9 bases and 0 bases, there was a span of 14 bases. The CDR3 runs to 14 residues. The CDR3 region is CARNIPGLNTEAFF. The CDR3 bases are TGCGCCAGAAATATCCCAGGGTTGAACACTGAAGCTTTCTTT.

The sample holds one count of this clone. The chain recombines TRBV6-2 or TRBV6-3 with TRBJ2-5; 8 bases are a match to TRBD2. The germline gives CDR1 MNHEY, CDR2 SVGEGT. V gave up 1 base and J gave up 1 base; unmatched junction bases: 2. This CDR3 spans 15 amino acids. As DNA, the CDR3 is TGTGCCAGCAGTTACTACGGGACTAGCCAAGAGACCCAGTACTTC. It is translated as CASSYYGTSQETQYF.

The chain couples TRBV9 to TRBJ1-2, with 8 bases lining up with TRBD1. This CDR3 has 16 amino acids. The germline gives CDR1 SGDLS, CDR2 YYNGEE. Trimming cost V 6 bases and J 4 bases; bases outside gene matches: 14. The CDR3 reads CASTGRGDRSSYGYTF. CDR3 DNA: TGTGCCAGCACCGGACGGGGGGACAGGAGTTCCTATGGCTACACCTTC.

The chain carries TRBV6-5 and TRBJ1-5; possibly TRBD1 for D (6 bases). The V end was cut by 6 bases, the J end by 6 bases, with 12 bases between. Germline V lookup: CDR1 MNHEY, CDR2 SVGAGI. The CDR3 has 13 amino acids. CDR3 in DNA: TGTGCCAGCAGGGGTGGGGGCACTCAGCCCCAGCATTTT. This gives the protein CASRGGGTQPQHF.

This rearrangement joins TRBV4-3 to TRBJ1-5; 7 bases are shared with TRBD1. This CDR3 comprises 18 residues. From germline, CDR1 is LGHNA and CDR2 YSLEER. After removal of 1 base from V and 0 bases from J, the junction contained 9 bases not matched to a gene. The CDR3 sequence is CASSQAIWDSYSNQPQHF. In DNA, the CDR3 is TGCGCCAGCAGCCAAGCCATATGGGACAGCTATAGCAATCAGCCCCAGCATTTT.

V is TRBV10-2 and J is TRBJ1-5; TRBD1 matches at 7 bases. CDR3 length: 13 amino acids. The J segment lost 5 bases and the V segment lost 6 bases, leaving 4 bases of the junction unmatched. Germline lookup yields CDR1 WSHSY and CDR2 SAAADI. This chain's CDR3 is CASRPTGDQPQHF. DNA of the CDR3: TGCGCCAGCAGACCCACAGGGGATCAGCCCCAGCATTTT.